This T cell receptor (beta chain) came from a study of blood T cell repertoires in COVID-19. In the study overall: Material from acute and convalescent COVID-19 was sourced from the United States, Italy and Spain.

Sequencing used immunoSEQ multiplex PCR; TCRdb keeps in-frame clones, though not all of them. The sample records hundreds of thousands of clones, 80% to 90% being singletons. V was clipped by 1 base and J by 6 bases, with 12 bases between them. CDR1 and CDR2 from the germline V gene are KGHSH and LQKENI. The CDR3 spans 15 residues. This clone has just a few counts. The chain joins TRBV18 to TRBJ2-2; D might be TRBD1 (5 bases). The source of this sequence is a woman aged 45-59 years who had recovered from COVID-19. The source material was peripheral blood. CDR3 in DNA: TGTGCCAGCTCACCACTTATACAGGCTGCCGGGGAGCTGTTTTTT. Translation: CASSPLIQAAGELFF.